Included here is one T cell receptor (beta chain) sequence, with context. What it binds is not known. As part of library construction, unique molecular identifiers were attached to individual cDNA molecules. TCRdb independently ran MiXCR on the 5' RACE reads; one entry per CDR3 protein. The table shows some 76,000 distinct CDR3 sequences, with about a sixth occurring only once. These data belong to a study of early T cells in non-severe SARS-CoV-2 infection. Study information: Alpha and beta chains were unpaired, from unsorted whole-blood bulk RNA. Study-wide points: CD4 and private specificities were missed by VDJdb matching, which favored anti-spike CD8 responses.

V lost 1 base, J lost 8 bases, and 14 bases lay in between. The CDR3 loop spans 14 amino acids. CDR1 and CDR2 from the germline V gene are LGHDT and YNNKEL (reference sequence). The sequencing sample was made of whole blood. The receptor was derived from an adult who was a healthcare worker with PCR-confirmed SARS-CoV-2 infection or an uninfected control (not recorded which). This rearrangement joins TRBV3-1 to TRBJ1-2; D is unclear. For the CDR3, the DNA is TGTGCCAGCAGCCAAGGGCACCCCATAGGAGGCTACACCTTC. Protein: CASSQGHPIGGYTF.